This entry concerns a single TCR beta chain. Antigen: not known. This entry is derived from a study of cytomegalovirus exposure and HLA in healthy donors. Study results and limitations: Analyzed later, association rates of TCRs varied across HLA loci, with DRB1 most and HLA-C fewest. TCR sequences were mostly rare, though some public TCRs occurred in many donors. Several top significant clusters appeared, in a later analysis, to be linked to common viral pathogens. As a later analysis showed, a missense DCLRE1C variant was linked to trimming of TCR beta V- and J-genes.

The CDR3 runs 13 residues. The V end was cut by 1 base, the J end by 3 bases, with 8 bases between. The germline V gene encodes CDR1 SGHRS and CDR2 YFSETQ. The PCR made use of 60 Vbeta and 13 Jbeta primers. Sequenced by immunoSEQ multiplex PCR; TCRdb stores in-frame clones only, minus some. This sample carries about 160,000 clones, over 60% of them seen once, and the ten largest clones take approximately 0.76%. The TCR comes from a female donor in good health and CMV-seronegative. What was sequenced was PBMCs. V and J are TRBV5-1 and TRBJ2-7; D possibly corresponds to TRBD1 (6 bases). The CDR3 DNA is TGCGCCAGCAGCTTGACAGGGAACTACGAGCAGTACTTC. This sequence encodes CASSLTGNYEQYF.